Below, one T cell receptor beta chain is given with its context. The CDR3 is made up of 16 amino acids. Trimming shortened V by 7 bases and J by 1 base, and 19 bases separated the two germline ends. Germline CDR1 SGHAT, CDR2 FQNNGV. The data stem from a study of T cell changes during pregnancy in multiple sclerosis. The protocol was immunoSEQ multiplex PCR, while the TCRdb copy is restricted to in-frame clones and leaves out a portion. The top ten hold 1.2% of the sample, which has tens of thousands of clones, 88% seen once. The sequences come from CD4+ T cells from peripheral blood mononuclear cells, collected in the second trimester of pregnancy. The receptor comes from a female donor with multiple sclerosis, enrolled in a pregnancy study. The chain combines TRBV11-2 with TRBJ1-1; tentative D call: TRBD1 (6 bases). In DNA, the CDR3 is TGTGCCAGCATCGCCACTGCAGGGGCTCCGAACACTGAAGCTTTCTTT. Its translation is CASIATAGAPNTEAFF.